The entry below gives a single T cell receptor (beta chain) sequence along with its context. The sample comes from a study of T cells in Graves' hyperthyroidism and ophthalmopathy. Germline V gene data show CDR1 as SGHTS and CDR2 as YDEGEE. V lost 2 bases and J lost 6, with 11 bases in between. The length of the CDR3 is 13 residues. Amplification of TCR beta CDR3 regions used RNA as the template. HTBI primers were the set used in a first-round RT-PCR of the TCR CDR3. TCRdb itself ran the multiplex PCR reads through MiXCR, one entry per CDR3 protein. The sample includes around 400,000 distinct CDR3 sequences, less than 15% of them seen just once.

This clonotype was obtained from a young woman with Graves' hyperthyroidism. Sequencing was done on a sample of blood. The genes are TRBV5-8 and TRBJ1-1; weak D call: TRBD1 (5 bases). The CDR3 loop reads CASSFWDGAEAFF. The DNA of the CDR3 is TGTGCCAGCAGCTTTTGGGACGGAGCTGAAGCTTTCTTT.